These T cell receptor beta chains were read from a single sample in a study of beta chain features in type 1 diabetes. Here immunoSEQ multiplex PCR was the method, and the copy in TCRdb shows in-frame clones only, minus some. The sample lists under 450,000 clones, around 13% occurring once. Input material: naive CD4+ T cells from blood. These receptors were obtained from a man younger than 40 in good health. CDR3s include the opening cysteine and the closing phenylalanine or tryptophan. D genes are given only for firm matches. Clone size, where shown, is once, few, many, or a class for clones that have expanded.

CDR3	DNA	V	J	D	size
CASSQGSGQYF	TGTGCCAGCAGCCAAGGGTCAGGGCAGTACTTC	TRBV13	TRBJ2-7	NA	few
CASDRAGGPDTQYF	TGTGCCAGCGATCGGGCAGGGGGGCCAGATACGCAGTATTTT	TRBV6-1	TRBJ2-3	NA	NA
CASSAPRRFPPDTQYF	TGTGCCAGCAGCGCACCTAGGCGTTTTCCTCCAGATACGCAGTATTTT	TRBV9	TRBJ2-3	NA	NA
CASSTTPFRLAWQETQYF	TGTGCCAGCAGCACGACTCCGTTTCGACTAGCTTGGCAAGAGACCCAGTACTTC	TRBV7-9	TRBJ2-5	TRBD2	NA
CASSGWGQETTEAFF	TGCGCCAGCAGCGGGTGGGGACAGGAGACCACTGAAGCTTTCTTT	TRBV4-3	TRBJ1-1	TRBD1	NA
CAWSRGRQETQYF	TGTGCCTGGAGTAGGGGGAGACAAGAGACCCAGTACTTC	TRBV30	TRBJ2-5	NA	few
CASRLAVRDTQYF	TGTGCCAGCAGACTAGCGGTCCGAGATACGCAGTATTTT	TRBV2	TRBJ2-3	TRBD2	NA
CASSLPGRATGELFF	TGTGCCAGCAGCTTACCGGGGCGGGCCACCGGGGAGCTGTTTTTT	TRBV7-2	TRBJ2-2	NA	few
CASSLVSDTQYF	TGTGCCAGCAGCTTGGTATCAGATACGCAGTATTTT	TRBV5-6	TRBJ2-3	NA	NA
CASSLRLGGTGELFF	TGTGCCAGCAGCTTGAGACTAGGGGGCACCGGGGAGCTGTTTTTT	TRBV13	TRBJ2-2	NA	NA
CASSSPGGGEQFF	TGTGCCAGCAGCTCCCCAGGGGGCGGGGAGCAGTTCTTC	TRBV7-3	TRBJ2-1	TRBD1	NA
CASRASGPTDTQYF	TGTGCCAGCAGGGCTTCTGGACCTACAGATACGCAGTATTTT	TRBV27	TRBJ2-3	NA	NA
CASSQGRTGANVLTF	TGCGCCAGCAGCCAGGGAAGGACTGGGGCCAACGTCCTGACTTTC	TRBV4-3	TRBJ2-6	NA	few
CASSLARRDHEQYF	TGCGCCAGCAGCTTGGCCCGGAGGGACCACGAGCAGTACTTC	TRBV5-1	TRBJ2-7	NA	few
CASSLAPGQNNEQFF	TGTGCCAGCAGCTTAGCCCCGGGCCAGAACAATGAGCAGTTCTTC	TRBV7-7	TRBJ2-1	NA	NA
CASTLVLGVPQHF	TGTGCCAGTACCCTTGTTTTAGGGGTGCCCCAGCATTTT	TRBV6-6	TRBJ1-5	NA	NA
CSVFLKQGVVDEQYF	TGCAGCGTTTTCCTAAAACAGGGGGTTGTGGACGAGCAGTACTTC	TRBV29-1	TRBJ2-7	TRBD1	few
CASSLILSGSFETQYF	TGTGCCAGCAGCTTAATCCTTAGCGGGAGTTTTGAGACCCAGTACTTC	TRBV11-3	TRBJ2-5	TRBD2	few
CASSLGTDTQYF	TGTGCCAGCAGCCTTGGTACAGATACGCAGTATTTT	TRBV7-2	TRBJ2-3	NA	NA
CASSPEGRAKNIQYF	TGCGCCAGCAGTCCAGAGGGACGGGCCAAAAACATTCAGTACTTC	TRBV5-1	TRBJ2-4	NA	NA
CASSGRLTGFYGYTF	TGTGCCAGCAGCGGGAGGTTGACAGGCTTCTATGGCTACACCTTC	TRBV9	TRBJ1-2	NA	NA
CASSPGLAGDEDTQYF	TGCGCCAGCAGTCCGGGACTAGCGGGAGATGAAGATACGCAGTATTTT	TRBV23-1	TRBJ2-3	TRBD2	NA
CAISVSGAGNQPQHF	TGTGCCATCAGTGTTAGCGGGGCCGGCAATCAGCCCCAGCATTTT	TRBV10-3	TRBJ1-5	NA	NA